This TCR beta chain emerged from a study of Ad26.COV2.S vaccination and SARS-CoV-2 variants. Study-wide findings and caveats: For non-spike TCRs, breadth in vaccine recipients resembled that in placebo recipients.

The protocol was immunoSEQ multiplex PCR, while the TCRdb copy is restricted to in-frame clones and leaves out a portion. The data contain 430,000 or so clones, approximately 92% of them seen just once; the ten biggest clones take up about 2.7%. For this clone: No antigen is known for it.

Treatment noted: around 19 received Ad26.COV2.S at low or high dose, single or two shots; about 5 received placebo; per-sample allocation not given. Specimen acquisition occurred on day 63 following the initial vaccine or placebo injection. The specimen comprised peripheral blood, sampled in a trial of Ad26.COV2.S vaccine versus placebo. The clonotype was recovered from a person aged 18 to 65 who received the Ad26.COV2.S COVID-19 vaccine or a placebo.

The CDR3 DNA is TGTGCCAGCAGCGATACAGGGGAGAATTCACCCCTCCACTTT. Residues: CASSDTGENSPLHF. This chain connects TRBV7-2 to TRBJ1-6; 7 nucleotides align to TRBD1. V was pared by 5 bases and J by 7 bases, with 5 bases of the junction left unmatched. Looked up from germline, CDR1 is SGHTA and CDR2 is FQGNSA. This CDR3 has 14 residues.